This is a list of T cell receptor beta chains from one sample in a study of blood T cell repertoires in COVID-19. TCRdb's copy holds only in-frame clones and misses some; the assay was immunoSEQ multiplex PCR. The table includes 200,000 to 250,000 clones, over 75% detected once. Sequenced input: peripheral blood. The origin of the receptors is a human donor in a cohort sampled during active COVID-19. CDR3s include the opening cysteine and the closing phenylalanine or tryptophan. Fields, in order: J gene, V gene, D gene, clone size, CDR3 DNA, CDR3 protein. The D gene is left open where the match is weak. Clone size appears in some rows only: once, few, many, or a class for an expanded clone.

>TRBJ2-1|TRBV20-1|NA|NA
TGCAGTGCTGTGGGGGCTGAGCAGTTCTTC
CSAVGAEQFF
>TRBJ2-7|TRBV29-1|TRBD1|few
TGCAGCGTTGCCCTCGACAGGGGAATAAGAGACGAGCAGTACTTC
CSVALDRGIRDEQYF
>TRBJ1-5|TRBV6-5|NA|NA
TGTGCCAGCAGCGGACTGAGAGAGGAGCCCCAGCATTTT
CASSGLREEPQHF
>TRBJ2-3|TRBV3-1/TRBV3-2|NA|NA
TGTGCCAGCAGCCGTTTCCAAGATACGCAGTATTTT
CASSRFQDTQYF
>TRBJ1-6|TRBV5-8|TRBD1|NA
TGTGCCAGCAGCCGGCCGACCGGGACAGGGGAAAATTCACCCCTCCACTTT
CASSRPTGTGENSPLHF
>TRBJ1-2|TRBV5-1|TRBD1|NA
TGCGCCAGCAGGGGGACAGGGATCGACTATGGCTACACCTTC
CASRGTGIDYGYTF
>TRBJ2-7|TRBV19|TRBD1|NA
TGTGCCAGTAGTGAGGGACAGCCACCGTACGAGCAGTACTTC
CASSEGQPPYEQYF
>TRBJ2-5|TRBV15|TRBD1|few
TGTGCCACCAGCAGGACAGGGGGCCGCGAGACCCAGTACTTC
CATSRTGGRETQYF
>TRBJ2-2|TRBV5-4|TRBD1|NA
TGTGCCAGCAGCGATAAGGGACAGGGGAACCGCGGGGAGCTGTTTTTT
CASSDKGQGNRGELFF
>TRBJ1-5|TRBV11-3|NA|medium-sized
TGTGCCAGCAGCTCACGCTGGGGGGGTGAAGAACATAGCAATCAGCCCCAGCATTTT
CASSSRWGGEEHSNQPQHF
>TRBJ1-5|TRBV19|NA|many
TGTGCCAGTAGCCCCCTCGACAGTCGATATAGCAATCAGCCCCAGCATTTT
CASSPLDSRYSNQPQHF
>TRBJ1-5|TRBV6-6|NA|NA
TGTGCCAGCAGTTACGGGGGCGGGAATCAGCCCCAGCATTTT
CASSYGGGNQPQHF
>TRBJ1-6|TRBV2|NA|NA
TGTGCCAGCAGTGATTCGGGAAGTGGTGGTTCACCCCTCCACTTT
CASSDSGSGGSPLHF
>TRBJ1-2|TRBV7-2|NA|NA
TGTGCCAGCAGCTTAGCGGGTAGGGGCGGGAGCTACACCTTC
CASSLAGRGGSYTF
>TRBJ2-1|TRBV28|NA|NA
TGTGCCAGCACCCTTGGTCAGGCTTTCTACAATGAGCAGTTCTTC
CASTLGQAFYNEQFF
>TRBJ2-5|TRBV24-1|NA|few
TGTGCCACCAGGGACTGGGAGACCCAGTACTTC
CATRDWETQYF
>TRBJ2-7|TRBV23-1|TRBD1|NA
TGCGCCAGCAGTCCTATAGGGGGCGGCCCGCCCCTTACCTACGAGCAGTACTTC
CASSPIGGGPPLTYEQYF
>TRBJ1-2|TRBV7-9|TRBD1|once
TGTGCCAGCAGCTTAGGAAGACTACAGGGGGCAATTGGCTACACCTTC
CASSLGRLQGAIGYTF
>TRBJ2-7|TRBV7-9|NA|NA
TGTGCCAGCAGCTTATGGGACAACTCCTACGAGCAGTACTTC
CASSLWDNSYEQYF
>TRBJ1-5|TRBV4-2|NA|NA
TGTGCCAGCAGCCAAGCGGGGGGTTCTCAGCCCCAGCATTTT
CASSQAGGSQPQHF
>TRBJ1-1|TRBV20-1|TRBD1|NA
TGCAGTGCTAGTCACAGGGGCACTGAAGCTTTCTTT
CSASHRGTEAFF
>TRBJ2-3|TRBV28|NA|NA
TGTGCCAGCAGCCCGCCGAGTCGGACTAGCACAGATACGCAGTATTTT
CASSPPSRTSTDTQYF
>TRBJ2-5|TRBV7-2|NA|NA
TGTGCCAGCAACCGGGGGTACTTAGAGACCCAGTACTTC
CASNRGYLETQYF
>TRBJ1-2|TRBV11-2|NA|NA
TGTGCCAGCACCGAGGGAGGCTATGGCTACACCTTC
CASTEGGYGYTF
>TRBJ2-7|TRBV7-8|TRBD2|few
TGTGCCAGCAGCTTAGGCGTGACTAGCGGGCCGGTCGAGCAGTACTTC
CASSLGVTSGPVEQYF
>TRBJ2-7|TRBV14|NA|NA
TGTGCCAGCAGCCGAGGTACGATGGTTGCACAGTACTTC
CASSRGTMVAQYF
>TRBJ1-5|TRBV4-3|NA|few
TGCGCCAGCAGCCAAGGCCAGGGTGGCGGTCAGCCCCAGCATTTT
CASSQGQGGGQPQHF
>TRBJ2-7|TRBV5-1|NA|NA
TGCGCCAGCAGCTTGGTTCCATCCTACGAGCAGTACTTC
CASSLVPSYEQYF
>TRBJ2-2|TRBV4-2|TRBD2|NA
TGTGCCAGCAGCACGGGACTAGCGGGGGCCGGGGAGCTGTTTTTT
CASSTGLAGAGELFF
>TRBJ2-3|TRBV29-1|TRBD2|once
TGCAGCTCACTTCCGGGACTAAAAAACACAGATACGCAGTATTTT
CSSLPGLKNTDTQYF
>TRBJ2-1|TRBV27|TRBD2|NA
TGTGCCAGTAGTTTATCGGGGCTAGCGGGGATATATGAGCAGTTCTTC
CASSLSGLAGIYEQFF
>TRBJ1-1|TRBV28|NA|NA
TGTGCCAGCAGCGGGGTTGGAACTGAAGCTTTCTTT
CASSGVGTEAFF
>TRBJ2-3|TRBV20-1|TRBD2|once
TGCAGTGCTAGTGGCGAGCCGGGACTAGCCTCTTCGGATACGCAGTATTTT
CSASGEPGLASSDTQYF
>TRBJ2-5|TRBV27|NA|NA
TGTGCCAGCAGTTTAGGCGGGAACCCAGAGACCCAGTACTTC
CASSLGGNPETQYF
>TRBJ2-1|TRBV27|TRBD1|NA
TGTGCCAGCAGTTTGAGGGACAGGGGCGGTCAAGGGCAGTTCTTC
CASSLRDRGGQGQFF
>TRBJ2-7|TRBV7-9|TRBD2|NA
TGTGCCAGCAGCCTTTGGACTAGCGCCTTGGGCGAGCAGTACTTC
CASSLWTSALGEQYF
>TRBJ1-5|TRBV27|TRBD1|NA
TGTGCCAGCAGCCCCGGCAGGGGGCGGCAGCCCCAGCATTTT
CASSPGRGRQPQHF
>TRBJ1-4|TRBV19|NA|once
TGTGCCAGTACCGGACACCTCCTCAATGAAAAACTGTTTTTT
CASTGHLLNEKLFF
>TRBJ2-7|TRBV28|NA|NA
TGTGCCAGCAGTTCGCCCGCCCCCGGGGAAGAGGGTTCTAGTGTGCAGTACTTC
CASSSPAPGEEGSSVQYF
>TRBJ2-2|TRBV25-1|NA|NA
TGTGCCAGCAGTGAAAGCTGGAACACCGGGGAGCTGTTTTTT
CASSESWNTGELFF
>TRBJ2-3|TRBV9|TRBD2|NA
TGTGCCAGCAGCGTCGCGGGGGGGCTCACAGATACGCAGTATTTT
CASSVAGGLTDTQYF
>TRBJ2-1|TRBV5-1|NA|NA
TGCGCCAGCAGCGAATGGGCCGGGAGAAACAATGAGCAGTTCTTC
CASSEWAGRNNEQFF
>TRBJ2-5|TRBV11-2|TRBD2|NA
TGTGCCAGCAGCTTAGATGGGGCCCTAGCGGGAGGGGCGGGGTCGGAGACCCAGTACTTC
CASSLDGALAGGAGSETQYF
>TRBJ2-1|TRBV7-9|TRBD2|once
TGTGCCAGCAGCTTCAGCGGGAGGGCCCTAGATGAGCAGTTCTTC
CASSFSGRALDEQFF
>TRBJ2-7|TRBV4-1|TRBD1|NA
TGCGCCAGCAGCCAATCCTCAACCGGGACAGGGGCTTTCTACGAGCAGTACTTC
CASSQSSTGTGAFYEQYF
>TRBJ2-5|TRBV5-4|TRBD1|NA
TGTGCCAGCAGCTTGGAGACAGGGAAAGGCCAAGAGACCCAGTACTTC
CASSLETGKGQETQYF
>TRBJ1-1|TRBV11-1|NA|NA
TGTGCCAGCAGCTTGATAGAGGGTTGGACGGACACTGAAGCTTTCTTT
CASSLIEGWTDTEAFF
>TRBJ2-2|TRBV19|NA|NA
TGTGCCAGTAGAGACGGGGGTACGAACACCGGGGAGCTGTTTTTT
CASRDGGTNTGELFF
>TRBJ1-2|TRBV21-1|NA|once
TGTGCCAGCAGCAAAGGACCAGGGGATGGGTATGGCTACACCTTC
CASSKGPGDGYGYTF
>TRBJ1-5|TRBV28|NA|once
TGTGCCAGCAGTTTCAGTACAGGGTATCATTTT
CASSFSTGYHF
>TRBJ2-3|TRBV19|TRBD2|few
TGTGCCAGTAGTTCCCAGCGGGGGGGCGGGGATACGCAGTATTTT
CASSSQRGGGDTQYF